This T cell receptor beta chain was obtained from a study of shared clonotypes between healthy human individuals. This clone was recorded only once. Antigen unknown. Method: immunoSEQ multiplex PCR; TCRdb's copy keeps in-frame clones and lacks some. The table lists roughly 760,000 clones, over 65% of them singletons. Broader study findings: The naive CD4 repertoires of several donors were compared, and about 5% of clonotypes were shared.

V shed 7 bases and J shed 4 bases, with 16 bases lying between them. The germline V gene has CDR1 MDHEN and CDR2 SYDVKM. The CDR3 extends over 14 amino acids. The sequenced sample was memory CD4+ T cells sorted from blood. The subset here: CD45RA-negative fraction. The TCR originated in a woman aged 30 to 39 in good health. V and J are TRBV28 and TRBJ1-2; D not certain. The CDR3 region has the DNA TGTGCCAGCATCCCGGTCATAACTTCCTATGGCTACACCTTC. Its translation is CASIPVITSYGYTF.